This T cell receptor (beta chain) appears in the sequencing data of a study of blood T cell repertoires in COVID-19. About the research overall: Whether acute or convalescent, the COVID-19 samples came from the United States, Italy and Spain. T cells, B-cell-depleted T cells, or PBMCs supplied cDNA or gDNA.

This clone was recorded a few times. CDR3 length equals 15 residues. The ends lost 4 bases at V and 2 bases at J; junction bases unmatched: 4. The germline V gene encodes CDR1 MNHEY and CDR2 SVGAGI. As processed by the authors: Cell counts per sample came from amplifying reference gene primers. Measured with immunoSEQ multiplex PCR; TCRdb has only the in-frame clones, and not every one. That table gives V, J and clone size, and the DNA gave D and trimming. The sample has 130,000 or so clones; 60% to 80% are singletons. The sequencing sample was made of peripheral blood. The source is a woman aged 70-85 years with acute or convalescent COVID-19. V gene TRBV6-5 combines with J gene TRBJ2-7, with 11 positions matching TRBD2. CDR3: CASSFVAGGTYEQYF. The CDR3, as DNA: TGTGCCAGCAGTTTCGTAGCGGGAGGGACCTACGAGCAGTACTTC.